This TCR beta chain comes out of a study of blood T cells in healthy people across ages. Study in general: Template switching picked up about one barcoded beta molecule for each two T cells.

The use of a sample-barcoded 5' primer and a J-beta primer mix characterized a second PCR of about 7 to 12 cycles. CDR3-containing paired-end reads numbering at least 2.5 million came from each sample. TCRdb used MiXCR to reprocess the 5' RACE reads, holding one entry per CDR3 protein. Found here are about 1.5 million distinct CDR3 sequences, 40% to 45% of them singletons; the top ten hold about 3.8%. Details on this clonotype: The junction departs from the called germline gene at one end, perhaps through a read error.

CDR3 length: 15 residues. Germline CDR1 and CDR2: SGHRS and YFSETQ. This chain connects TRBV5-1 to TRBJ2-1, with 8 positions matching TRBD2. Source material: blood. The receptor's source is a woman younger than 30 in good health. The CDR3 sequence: CVSSAGAGVYNEQFF. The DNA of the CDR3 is TGCGTCAGCAGCGCCGGAGCGGGAGTTTACAATGAGCAGTTCTTC.